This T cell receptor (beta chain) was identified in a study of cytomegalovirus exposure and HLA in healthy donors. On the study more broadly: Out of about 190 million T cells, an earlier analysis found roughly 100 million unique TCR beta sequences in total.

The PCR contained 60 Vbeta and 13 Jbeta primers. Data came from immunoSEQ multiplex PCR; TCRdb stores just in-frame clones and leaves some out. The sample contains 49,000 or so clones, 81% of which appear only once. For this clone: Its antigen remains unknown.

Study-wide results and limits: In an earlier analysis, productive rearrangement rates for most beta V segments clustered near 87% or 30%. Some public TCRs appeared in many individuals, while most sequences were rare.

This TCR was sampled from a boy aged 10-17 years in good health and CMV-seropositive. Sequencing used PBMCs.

The CDR3 here is CASSPWGGTYEQYF. CDR3 coding DNA: TGTGCCAGCAGTCCGTGGGGGGGGACCTACGAGCAGTACTTC. The chain is built from TRBV6-5 and TRBJ2-7, with TRBD2 matching 7 bases. J lost 2 bases, V lost 5 bases, and 6 bases had no gene match. Germline V gene data show CDR1 as MNHEY and CDR2 as SVGAGI. The CDR3 runs 14 residues.